This T cell receptor (beta chain) comes out of a study of blood T cell repertoires in COVID-19. Turning to the study itself: Acute and convalescent COVID-19 samples came from the United States, Italy and Spain. PBMCs, B-cell-depleted T cells, or T cells were the source of the cDNA or gDNA that made up the material.

In germline, CDR1 is SGHRS, CDR2 YFSETQ. This CDR3 is 14 amino acids long. V lost 4 bases and J 6 bases, leaving 15 bases between the germline ends. Clones were read by immunoSEQ multiplex PCR, and TCRdb kept only the in-frame ones, dropping some. The sample lists about 73,000 clones; 82% were seen once. This TCR came from an older woman with acute or convalescent COVID-19. The chain combines TRBV5-1 with TRBJ2-3; D unclear. Sequenced: peripheral blood. CDR3 amino acids: CASSGQTSPDTQYF. For the CDR3, the DNA is TGCGCCAGCAGCGGCCAAACCTCGCCTGATACGCAGTATTTT.